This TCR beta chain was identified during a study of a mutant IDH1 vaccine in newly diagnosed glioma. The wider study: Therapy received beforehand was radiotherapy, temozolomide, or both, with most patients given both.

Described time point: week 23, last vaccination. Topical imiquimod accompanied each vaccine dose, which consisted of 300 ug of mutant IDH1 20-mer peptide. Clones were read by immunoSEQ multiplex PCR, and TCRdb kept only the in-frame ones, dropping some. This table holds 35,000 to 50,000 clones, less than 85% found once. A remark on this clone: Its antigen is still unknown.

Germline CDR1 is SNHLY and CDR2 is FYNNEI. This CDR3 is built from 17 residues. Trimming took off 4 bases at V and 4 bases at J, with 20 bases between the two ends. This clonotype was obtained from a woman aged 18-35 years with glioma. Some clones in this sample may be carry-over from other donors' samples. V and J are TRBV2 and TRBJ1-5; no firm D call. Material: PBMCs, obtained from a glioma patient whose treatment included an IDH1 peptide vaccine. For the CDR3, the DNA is TGTGCCAGCAGTGGGTTTAGCGGCAGGATAGCGAATCAGCCCCAGCATTTT. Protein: CASSGFSGRIANQPQHF.